The 22 T cell receptor beta chains below all came from one sample that was sequenced in a study. TCRdb recomputed calls from the RT-PCR reads with MiXCR, one row per CDR3 protein. The sample has 550,000 to 750,000 distinct CDR3 sequences; 14% are singletons. Sequenced: memory CD4+ T cells from blood. These receptors all come from a female donor in good health, serving as a healthy control.

In this sample, this clonotype turned up a few times. The rearrangement uses TRBV5-1 and TRBJ2-1, with 10 bases that match TRBD1. Germline trimming cut 4 bases from V and 8 bases from J; bases unmatched to any gene: 3. The CDR3 sequence is 13 residues long. Looked up from germline, CDR1 is SGHRS and CDR2 is YFSETQ. The CDR3 coding sequence is TGCGCCAGCAGCGCCGGGACAGGGGATGAGCAGTTCTTC. Its translation: CASSAGTGDEQFF.

This clonotype was counted only a few times. V is TRBV5-1 and J is TRBJ2-7, with D perhaps TRBD2 (6 bases). The CDR3 is made up of 13 amino acids. Deletions cut 4 bases from V and 3 bases from J, with 11 bases between. CDR1 and CDR2 from the germline V gene are SGHRS and YFSETQ. The CDR3 DNA reads as TGCGCCAGCAGCGTGGACTATGGCTACGAGCAGTACTTC. Translated: CASSVDYGYEQYF.

This clonotype showed up just a few times. The rearrangement joins TRBV28 to TRBJ2-7; 7 nucleotides align to TRBD2. The germline CDR1 and CDR2 sequences are MDHEN and SYDVKM. The CDR3 is made up of 14 amino acids. The trim removed 3 bases at V and 4 bases at J, leaving 6 bases unmatched. The CDR3 loop reads CASSFETSLYEQYF. The DNA of the CDR3 is TGTGCCAGCAGTTTCGAGACTAGCCTATACGAGCAGTACTTC. The full variable domain, its missing parts supplied by reference TRBV28 and TRBJ2-7, is DVKVTQSSRYLVKRTGEKVFLECVQDMDHENMFWYRQDPGLGLRLIYFSYDVKMKEKGDIPEGYSVSREKKERFSLILESASTNQTSMYLCASSFETSLYEQYFGPGTRLTVT.

The chain's CDR3 is CASSPVGTGELFF. CDR3 bases: TGTGCCAGCAGCCCCGTGGGGACCGGGGAGCTGTTTTTT. The rearrangement joins TRBV4-2 to TRBJ2-2, with unresolved D. This CDR3 spans 13 amino acids. The germline gives CDR1 LGHNA, CDR2 YNFKEQ. V was trimmed by 4 bases and J by 5 bases, leaving 8 bases between them.

The genes are TRBV29-1 and TRBJ2-6; D not certain. Deletions cut 1 base from V and 0 bases from J, with 10 bases between. CDR1 SQVTM and CDR2 ANQGSEA come from the germline V gene. CDR3 length equals 16 residues. DNA of the CDR3: TGCAGCGTTGAAGCCATATCCCACTCTGGGGCCAACGTCCTGACTTTC. Its translation: CSVEAISHSGANVLTF. Variable domain in full (rest from reference TRBV29-1 and TRBJ2-6): SAVISQKPSRDICQRGTSLTIQCQVDSQVTMMFWYRQQPGQSLTLIATANQGSEATYESGFVIDKFPISRPNLTFSTLTVSNMSPEDSSIYLCSVEAISHSGANVLTFGAGSRLTVL.

The chain uses TRBV7-2 and TRBJ1-6, with 7 positions matching TRBD1. CDR3 length: 16 residues. The germline CDR1 and CDR2 sequences are SGHTA and FQGNSA. V shed 1 base, J shed 10 bases, and the junction held 10 bases outside the gene matches. The CDR3 loop is CASSLGQGSAGSPLHF. The CDR3, as DNA: TGTGCCAGCAGCTTAGGACAGGGATCCGCGGGATCACCCCTCCACTTT.

With regard to this clonotype: Mismatch with germline at one junction end may stem from a read error. The rearrangement links TRBV12-3 or TRBV12-4 to TRBJ2-2; 8 nucleotides align to TRBD1. The CDR3 consists of 21 residues. CDR3 in DNA: TGTGCCAGCGGTTTGTTCCCGGGACAGGCGTCATCCAACGCGAACACCGGGGAGCTGTTTTTT. The encoded protein is CASGLFPGQASSNANTGELFF.

In its sample, this clonotype was seen many times. This chain links TRBV7-8 with TRBJ2-1; tentatively, D is TRBD2 (5 bases). V shed 1 base and J shed 9 bases, with 10 bases lying between them. Per germline, CDR1 SGHVS and CDR2 FQNEAQ. The CDR3 covers 13 residues. CDR3 sequence: CASSLGIAIEQFF. CDR3 sequence (DNA): TGTGCCAGCAGCTTAGGAATAGCGATTGAGCAGTTCTTC.

The table lists this clonotype with a few counts. CDR3 in amino acids: CASSLVYRGETQYF. CDR3 coding DNA: TGTGCCAGCAGCTTAGTTTACAGGGGCGAGACCCAGTACTTC. The chain carries TRBV7-8 and TRBJ2-5, with TRBD1 identical over 7 bases. The ends lost 1 base at V and 5 bases at J; junction bases unmatched: 4. Germline V CDR1 and CDR2: SGHVS, FQNEAQ. CDR3 length: 14 residues.

The chain combines TRBV30 with TRBJ2-1, with D perhaps TRBD2 (6 bases). Germline V CDR1 and CDR2: GTSNPN, SVGIG (reference sequence). V shed 3 bases and J shed 0 bases, with 12 bases lying between them. The CDR3 is 15 residues long. As DNA, the CDR3 is TGTGCCTGGAGGCCTCTAGCGTCCTCCTACAATGAGCAGTTCTTC. Encoded protein: CAWRPLASSYNEQFF.

This clonotype was seen more than once but under ten times. The CDR3 loop is CASSPPWREGHYEQYF. Written as DNA, the CDR3 is TGTGCCAGCAGCCCTCCGTGGCGGGAGGGCCACTACGAGCAGTACTTC. The genes are TRBV3-1 and TRBJ2-7, with 9 bases identical to TRBD2. Losses at the gene ends were 4 bases for V and 3 bases for J; bases not matched to a gene: 10. Germline V gene lookup returns CDR1 LGHDT and CDR2 YNNKEL (reference sequence). The CDR3 totals 16 residues.

This clonotype was found a few times. CDR3 amino acids: CSASRPAGGLYNEQFF. The CDR3, as DNA: TGCAGTGCTAGTCGCCCCGCGGGGGGTCTCTACAATGAGCAGTTCTTC. The chain is built from TRBV20-1 and TRBJ2-1; 8 bases map to TRBD2. Trimming took 3 bases from V and 3 from J; bases not matched to a gene: 10. The CDR3 extends over 16 amino acids. Germline V CDR1 and CDR2: DFQATT, SNEGSKA (reference sequence).

CDR3 DNA sequence: TGCAGTGCTAGAGAACCCGTCGGCAGGGCATCTGGCTACACCTTC. Encoded protein: CSAREPVGRASGYTF. The chain combines TRBV20-1 with TRBJ1-2; maybe TRBD1 (5 bases). Germline CDR1 DFQATT, CDR2 SNEGSKA (reference sequence). The CDR3 totals 15 residues. The V end lost 0 bases, the J end lost 7 bases, and 18 bases lay between the germline ends.

This sequence joins TRBV20-1 and TRBJ2-7, with D unclear. The CDR3 consists of 16 residues. The V gene's germline CDR1 is DFQATT and CDR2 SNEGSKA (reference sequence). Trimming shortened V by 0 bases and J by 0 bases, and 15 bases separated the two germline ends. CDR3 DNA sequence: TGCAGTGCTAGAGATCCAGACTTACCGAGCTCCTACGAGCAGTACTTC. It codes for CSARDPDLPSSYEQYF.

CDR3: CSVDKGTVGTEAFF. CDR3 nucleotide sequence: TGCAGCGTTGATAAGGGGACAGTGGGCACTGAAGCTTTCTTT. V is TRBV29-1 and J is TRBJ1-1; the match to TRBD1 covers 7 bases. The CDR3 runs to 14 residues. Trimming at V came to 3 bases and at J to 4 bases, leaving 8 bases not matched to a gene. From germline, CDR1 is SQVTM and CDR2 ANQGSEA.

The genes are TRBV6-2 or TRBV6-3 and TRBJ2-1; D is ambiguous. V was cut by 2 bases and J by 10 bases, with 12 bases left in between. The CDR3 spans 13 residues. Germline V gene sequence: CDR1 MNHEY, CDR2 SVGEGT. The CDR3 bases are TGTGCCAGCAGTTACGAGGACCCCGGGGAGCAGTTCTTC. It is translated as CASSYEDPGEQFF.

This clonotype was seen a few times. The chain is built from TRBV5-1 and TRBJ2-5; either TRBD1 or TRBD2 may fit D (6 bases each). This CDR3 comprises 14 residues. V was cut by 4 bases and J by 4 bases, with 14 bases left in between. Germline CDR1 reads SGHRS; CDR2 reads YFSETQ. This chain's CDR3 is CASSVMGGLETQYF. The CDR3 nucleotides read TGCGCCAGCAGCGTAATGGGGGGCTTAGAGACCCAGTACTTC.

There are many counts of this clonotype. The chain carries TRBV4-2 and TRBJ1-1; 8 bases fit TRBD1. CDR1 and CDR2 (germline): LGHNA, YNFKEQ. The CDR3 contains 14 residues. Trimming at V came to 7 bases and at J to 3 bases, leaving 7 bases not matched to a gene. The CDR3 sequence is CASTLKQGDTEAFF. CDR3 in DNA: TGTGCCAGCACCCTTAAACAGGGGGACACTGAAGCTTTCTTT.

This clonotype was observed a few times. This chain joins TRBV5-5 and TRBJ1-1, with D hard to call. Trimming stripped 0 bases from V and 2 bases from J, with 11 bases between. From germline, CDR1 is SGHKS and CDR2 YYEKEE (reference sequence). The CDR3 covers 15 residues. The CDR3: CASSLGQTPNTEAFF. The CDR3 coding sequence is TGTGCCAGCAGCTTGGGTCAGACCCCAAACACTGAAGCTTTCTTT. Using reference TRBV5-5 and TRBJ1-1 for the parts outside the CDR3, the full variable domain is DAGVTQSPTHLIKTRGQQVTLRCSPISGHKSVSWYQQVLGQGPQFIFQYYEKEERGRGNFPDRFSARQFPNYSSELNVNALLLGDSALYLCASSLGQTPNTEAFFGQGTRLTVV.

The chain couples TRBV7-9 to TRBJ2-5; D remains ambiguous. The CDR3 contains 16 residues. Trimming removed 5 bases at V and 4 bases at J, with 20 bases between. Germline loops: CDR1 SEHNR, CDR2 FQNEAQ (reference sequence). CDR3 residues: CASSPTGAVWGETQYF. CDR3 nucleotides: TGTGCCAGCAGCCCGACGGGTGCAGTCTGGGGAGAGACCCAGTACTTC.

The CDR3 sequence is CASSHDRINRGAVISPLHF. For the CDR3, the DNA is TGTGCCAGCAGTCACGATAGGATCAACAGGGGAGCGGTCATTTCACCCCTCCACTTT. The rearrangement links TRBV6-2 or TRBV6-3 to TRBJ1-6, with TRBD1 matching 7 bases. Germline assignment: CDR1 MNHEY and CDR2 SVGEGT. The CDR3 covers 19 residues. After removal of 5 bases from V and 9 bases from J, the junction contained 22 bases not matched to a gene.

In its sample, this clonotype was seen a few times. The gene calls are TRBV7-2 and TRBJ1-3; D remains unclear. The CDR3 spans 14 residues. Trimming pared 5 bases from V and 0 bases from J, leaving 8 bases between. Looked up from germline, CDR1 is SGHTA and CDR2 is FQGNSA. The CDR3 bases are TGTGCCAGCAGCGCCACCATCTCTGGAAACACCATATATTTT. It specifies CASSATISGNTIYF.